These 28 T cell receptor beta chains came from one sample sequenced in a study of blood T cell repertoires in COVID-19. Profiled with immunoSEQ multiplex PCR; TCRdb holds only in-frame clones, not every one. The data hold some 200,000 clones, with about 80% observed a single time. What was sequenced was peripheral blood. The receptors were sampled from a woman over 75 with COVID-19, enrolled during active disease.

The V call is TRBV6-5, the J call TRBJ1-6; D gene uncertain. The CDR3 loop spans 15 amino acids. Germline V gene sequence: CDR1 MNHEY, CDR2 SVGAGI. V lost 7 bases and J lost 6, with 16 bases in between. CDR3 DNA sequence: TGTGCCAGCAAAGACACCCGATTCGGTAATTCACCCCTCCACTTT. Residues: CASKDTRFGNSPLHF.

This clone was counted once. The rearrangement links TRBV19 to TRBJ1-2, with D perhaps TRBD1 (6 bases). The germline gives CDR1 LNHDA, CDR2 SQIVND (reference sequence). The CDR3 runs to 13 residues. Trimming left V 8 bases short and J 1 base short, with 11 bases between. CDR3 nucleotides: TGTGCCAGTTCGGGACAATTTAACTATGGCTACACCTTC. Protein product: CASSGQFNYGYTF.

The V gene is TRBV18, the J gene TRBJ2-7; D may be TRBD1 (6 bases). CDR3 length: 13 amino acids. The V gene's germline CDR1 is KGHSH and CDR2 LQKENI. Trimming pared 3 bases from V and 5 bases from J, leaving 11 bases between. CDR3: CASSPSQGNEQYF. DNA of the CDR3: TGTGCCAGCTCACCCTCGCAGGGGAACGAGCAGTACTTC.

A single count supports this clone. This rearrangement joins TRBV19 to TRBJ1-5; D remains unclear. The CDR3 length is 17 residues. The V end lost 8 bases, the J end lost 2 bases, and 22 bases lay between the germline ends. Germline-derived CDR1 and CDR2 are LNHDA and SQIVND (reference sequence). DNA for the CDR3: TGTGCCAGTTCTCAACCGGCGGGGAGCATTGGCAATCAGCCCCAGCATTTT. Translation gives CASSQPAGSIGNQPQHF.

V usage is TRBV2 and J usage is TRBJ2-2; 8 bases map to TRBD1. The junction had 7 bases not matched to a gene; V was cut back by 6 bases and J by 4 bases. The CDR3 loop spans 15 amino acids. The germline V gene encodes CDR1 SNHLY and CDR2 FYNNEI. The CDR3 nucleotides read TGTGCCAGCAGCGAACTCGGACAGGGCACCGGGGAGCTGTTTTTT. It is translated as CASSELGQGTGELFF.

The V gene is TRBV10-3, the J gene TRBJ2-1, with TRBD2 matching over 9 bases. Germline V CDR1 and CDR2: ENHRY, SYGVKD. The V and J ends lost 10 bases and 2 bases, in that order; junction bases with no gene match: 9. The CDR3 runs to 15 residues. CDR3 in DNA: TGTGCCACCGTGTTGGCTAGCGGGGCCTACAATGAGCAGTTCTTC. Translated, it gives CATVLASGAYNEQFF.

As to this clone: This specimen includes other DNA sequences encoding the same CDR3. V is TRBV18 and J is TRBJ1-3; a weak D match, TRBD1 (6 bases). CDR1 and CDR2 (germline): KGHSH, LQKENI. The V gene lost 6 bases and the J gene lost 0 bases, with 12 bases spanning the gap. The CDR3 has 15 residues. The CDR3 sequence is CASSPNRVSGNTIYF. Here the CDR3 DNA reads TGTGCCAGCTCGCCAAACAGGGTCTCTGGAAACACCATATATTTT. Combining the CDR3 with reference TRBV18 and TRBJ1-3 gives the whole variable domain NAGVMQNPRHLVRRRGQEARLRCSPMKGHSHVYWYRQLPEEGLKFMVYLQKENIIDESGMPKERFSAEFPKEGPSILRIQQVVRGDSAAYFCASSPNRVSGNTIYFGEGSWLTVV.

The gene calls are TRBV10-3 and TRBJ2-3; possibly TRBD2 for D (5 bases). V was pared by 3 bases and J by 4 bases, with 5 bases between. Germline V lookup: CDR1 ENHRY, CDR2 SYGVKD. This CDR3 contains 12 residues. The CDR3 nucleotides read TGTGCCATCAGTGACGGGGCAGATACGCAGTATTTT. The encoded protein is CAISDGADTQYF.

The chain employs TRBV5-3 and TRBJ1-5; TRBD1 matches at 7 bases. TRBV5-3 is recorded as an ORF, its role being uncertain. V dropped 5 bases and J dropped 4; count of bases not matched to a gene: 9. The CDR3 totals 15 residues. In DNA form, the CDR3 reads TGTGCCAGAAGGTCCGAGGCAGGGGGAAATCAGCCCCAGCATTTT. It codes for CARRSEAGGNQPQHF.

The V and J genes are TRBV2 and TRBJ2-4; TRBD2 matches at 7 bases. From germline, CDR1 is SNHLY and CDR2 FYNNEI. This CDR3 contains 14 residues. V lost 6 bases to trimming and J lost 5 bases; unmatched junction nucleotides: 7. CDR3 sequence: CASRRESGENIQYF. In nucleotides, the CDR3 is TGTGCCAGCAGGCGGGAGTCGGGGGAAAACATTCAGTACTTC.

V usage is TRBV27 and J usage is TRBJ2-1; unclear D gene. Trimming took off 3 bases at V and 2 bases at J, with 11 bases between the two ends. Germline CDR1 MNHEY, CDR2 SMNVEV (reference sequence). The CDR3 contains 15 residues. CDR3 sequence: CASSFVPSTYNEQFF. The CDR3 coding sequence is TGTGCCAGCAGTTTTGTCCCTAGTACCTACAATGAGCAGTTCTTC.

V gene TRBV3-1 (or the pseudogene TRBV3-2) combines with J gene TRBJ1-5, with D perhaps TRBD1 (5 bases). Deletions cut 5 bases from V and 1 base from J, with 9 bases between. From germline, CDR1 is LGHDT and CDR2 YNNKEL (reference sequence). The CDR3 has 14 amino acids. The chain's CDR3 is CASSRTPSNQPQHF. The CDR3 DNA is TGTGCCAGCAGCAGGACACCGAGCAATCAGCCCCAGCATTTT.

This rearrangement joins TRBV11-2 to TRBJ1-6; 7 bases line up with TRBD1. The CDR3 extends over 17 amino acids. Unmatched junction bases numbered 19, after V lost 6 bases and J lost 11 bases. CDR1 SGHAT and CDR2 FQNNGV come from the germline V gene. Here the CDR3 reads CASRGFTTGRSFAPLHF. The DNA for the CDR3 is TGTGCCAGCAGAGGCTTTACGACAGGGCGGTCTTTTGCACCCCTCCACTTT.

V and J are TRBV27 and TRBJ2-1; D unresolved. Germline CDR1 is MNHEY and CDR2 is SMNVEV (reference sequence). This CDR3 spans 17 amino acids. V dropped 5 bases and J dropped 0 bases, with 17 bases sitting between them. In DNA, the CDR3 is TGTGCCAGCAGTCTCCTCCCCGACTTCAGCTCCTACAATGAGCAGTTCTTC. It is translated as CASSLLPDFSSYNEQFF.

V usage is TRBV18 and J usage is TRBJ1-1; D is perhaps TRBD1 (6 bases). Trimming took 6 bases from V and 1 from J, leaving 18 bases between them. This CDR3 is 16 amino acids long. Per the germline V gene, CDR1 is KGHSH and CDR2 is LQKENI. The CDR3 nucleotides are TGTGCCAGCTCTCCGACTCCGGGACACACGAACACTGAAGCTTTCTTT. Its protein is CASSPTPGHTNTEAFF.

This clone has just one count. The chain employs TRBV5-4 and TRBJ2-3; 11 nucleotides match TRBD2. This CDR3 region has 15 residues. V lost 7 bases, J lost 2 bases, and 6 bases stayed unmatched. Looked up from germline, CDR1 is SGHNT and CDR2 is YYREEE (reference sequence). The CDR3 DNA reads TGTGCCAGCGGCCTGACTAGCGGGGCCACAGATACGCAGTATTTT. Encoded protein: CASGLTSGATDTQYF.

The gene calls are TRBV18 and TRBJ1-2, with D hard to call. Germline V gives CDR1 KGHSH, CDR2 LQKENI. The CDR3 length is 12 residues. With 5 bases removed from V and 8 bases from J, the gap between germline ends came to 12 bases. CDR3 bases: TGTGCCAGCTCATCCTGGCGAGGGGGCTACACCTTC. Its protein product is CASSSWRGGYTF. Full variable domain (remainder filled in from reference TRBV18 and TRBJ1-2): NAGVMQNPRHLVRRRGQEARLRCSPMKGHSHVYWYRQLPEEGLKFMVYLQKENIIDESGMPKERFSAEFPKEGPSILRIQQVVRGDSAAYFCASSSWRGGYTFGSGTRLTVV.

This sequence joins TRBV5-4 and TRBJ1-5, with 10 bases lining up with TRBD1. V lost 1 base, J lost 5 bases, and 6 bases stayed unmatched. The CDR3 covers 16 residues. CDR1 and CDR2 (germline): SGHNT, YYREEE (reference sequence). The CDR3: CASSLFTGTGDQPQHF. The CDR3 DNA reads TGTGCCAGCAGCTTGTTTACCGGGACAGGGGATCAGCCCCAGCATTTT.

V is TRBV27 and J is TRBJ2-1; possible D gene TRBD2, 5 bases. The germline CDR1 and CDR2 sequences are MNHEY and SMNVEV (reference sequence). The CDR3 has 15 amino acids. Trimming removed 5 bases from V and 0 bases from J, with 11 bases in between. CDR3 coding DNA: TGTGCCAGCAGTCCGCCGGGGTTCTCCTACAATGAGCAGTTCTTC. Encoded protein: CASSPPGFSYNEQFF.

This chain connects TRBV3-1 (or the pseudogene TRBV3-2) to TRBJ1-6; unclear D gene. Trimming took 2 bases from V and 3 from J, leaving 11 bases between them. The CDR3 has 16 residues. Germline CDR1 LGHDT, CDR2 YNNKEL (reference sequence). The CDR3 is CASSQTAVVYNSPLHF. CDR3 nucleotides: TGTGCCAGCAGCCAAACGGCGGTGGTCTATAATTCACCCCTCCACTTT.

The gene calls are TRBV19 and TRBJ1-2, with D unclear. This CDR3 spans 13 amino acids. Germline V CDR1 and CDR2: LNHDA, SQIVND (reference sequence). The V end lost 9 bases, the J end lost 4 bases, and 15 bases lay between the germline ends. As DNA, the CDR3 is TGTGCCAGCCGGCCACGAGGCGGCTATGGCTACACCTTC. Protein product: CASRPRGGYGYTF.

The chain combines TRBV10-3 with TRBJ1-1; D might be TRBD1 (6 bases). Trimming shortened V by 6 bases and J by 1 base, and 21 bases separated the two germline ends. Germline lookup yields CDR1 ENHRY and CDR2 SYGVKD. The CDR3 has 17 residues. The DNA for the CDR3 is TGTGCCATCAGCCCGGGCAGGGGATTGAAGGCGAACACTGAAGCTTTCTTT. Residues: CAISPGRGLKANTEAFF.

The chain uses TRBV6-5 and TRBJ1-2; D uncertain. Trimming shortened V by 2 bases and J by 6 bases, and 10 bases separated the two germline ends. CDR3 length: 13 residues. From germline, CDR1 is MNHEY and CDR2 SVGAGI. The CDR3 nucleotides are TGTGCCAGCAGTTACAGAGTGGGCCATGGCTACACCTTC. This translates into CASSYRVGHGYTF.

The chain recombines TRBV9 with TRBJ2-1, with 10 nucleotides matching TRBD2. Losses at the gene ends were 3 bases for V and 7 bases for J; bases not matched to a gene: 4. This CDR3 is 14 amino acids long. CDR1 and CDR2 from the germline V gene are SGDLS and YYNGEE. The CDR3 loop reads CASSALAGVNEQFF. Here the CDR3 DNA reads TGTGCCAGCAGCGCCCTAGCGGGAGTGAATGAGCAGTTCTTC.

CDR3 amino acids: CATSWRQYNSPLHF. The CDR3 coding sequence is TGTGCCACCAGTTGGAGACAGTATAATTCACCCCTCCACTTT. The V and J genes are TRBV15 and TRBJ1-6; TRBD1 might be the D (5 bases). Trimming removed 6 bases at V and 4 bases at J, with 10 bases between. CDR3 length: 14 amino acids. CDR1 and CDR2 (germline): LNHNV, YYDKDF (reference sequence).

J is TRBJ1-2 and V is TRBV5-6; a weak D match, TRBD1 (5 bases). Trimming pared 1 base from V and 9 bases from J, leaving 10 bases between. This CDR3 comprises 12 residues. The germline gives CDR1 SGHDT, CDR2 YYEEEE. This chain's CDR3 is CASSLQGSRYTF. The DNA of the CDR3 is TGTGCCAGCAGCTTGCAGGGTTCTCGCTACACCTTC.

The chain recombines TRBV19 with TRBJ1-6; TRBD1 matches at 7 bases. CDR3 length: 15 amino acids. Germline V CDR1 and CDR2: LNHDA, SQIVND (reference sequence). J lost 7 bases, V lost 6 bases, and 9 bases had no gene match. CDR3 in amino acids: CASRTLQGWNSPLHF. DNA for the CDR3: TGTGCCAGTAGAACCCTACAGGGGTGGAATTCACCCCTCCACTTT.

This clone was seen once. V and J are TRBV7-6 and TRBJ2-1, with 14 bases lining up with TRBD2. The ends lost 5 bases at V and 9 bases at J; junction bases unmatched: 3. CDR3 length: 14 residues. The V gene's germline CDR1 is SGHVS and CDR2 FNYEAQ. CDR3 bases: TGTGCCAGCAGCCGGGGACTAGCGGGAGTTGAGCAGTTCTTC. Translating it yields CASSRGLAGVEQFF. Combining the CDR3 with reference TRBV7-6 and TRBJ2-1 gives the whole variable domain GAGVSQSPRYKVTKRGQDVALRCDPISGHVSLYWYRQALGQGPEFLTYFNYEAQQDKSGLPNDRFSAERPEGSISTLTIQRTEQRDSAMYRCASSRGLAGVEQFFGPGTRLTVL.